This T cell receptor (beta chain) was found in a study of blood T cell repertoires in COVID-19. CDR3 length: 13 residues. Germline V gene data show CDR1 as LNHDA and CDR2 as SQIVND (reference sequence). Trimming removed 6 bases from V and 0 bases from J; junction bases left unmatched: 0. Assay used: immunoSEQ multiplex PCR; TCRdb lists only in-frame clones, some missing. The sample lists approximately 250,000 clones, 88% occurring once. Sequencing was performed on PBMCs or T cells enriched from blood (not recorded which). The rearrangement uses TRBV19 and TRBJ1-1, with TRBD1 identical over 8 bases. This sequence originates from a woman aged 40 to 49 with acute COVID-19. Here the CDR3 reads CASRDRVNTEAFF. CDR3 nucleotide sequence: TGTGCCAGTAGGGACAGGGTGAACACTGAAGCTTTCTTT. The full variable domain, its missing parts supplied by reference TRBV19 and TRBJ1-1, is DGGITQSPKYLFRKEGQNVTLSCEQNLNHDAMYWYRQDPGQGLRLIYYSQIVNDFQKGDIAEGYSVSREKKESFPLTVTSAQKNPTAFYLCASRDRVNTEAFFGQGTRLTVV.